What follows is one T cell receptor (beta chain) and its context. The antigen is unknown. This sample is drawn from a study of blood T cells in healthy people across ages. Overall study findings and caveats: Age brought a roughly linear fall in TCR beta diversity measured per million T cells.

V was cut by 6 bases and J by 6 bases, with 15 bases left in between. CDR1 MNHNY and CDR2 SVGAGI come from the germline V gene (reference sequence). The length of the CDR3 is 14 residues. It was with a sample-barcoded 5' primer and a J-beta primer mix that a second PCR of roughly 7 to 12 cycles was run. One entry per CDR3 protein, called by TCRdb with MiXCR from the 5' RACE reads. Here the sample spans 1.2 million to 1.5 million distinct CDR3 sequences, around 39% being singletons. Sequenced sample: blood. The source of this sequence is a woman under 30 in good health. This rearrangement joins TRBV6-6 to TRBJ2-1; D might be TRBD1 (6 bases). The CDR3 bases are TGTGCCAGCAGATCCCCCAGGGGAAGCAATGAGCAGTTCTTC. Protein: CASRSPRGSNEQFF.